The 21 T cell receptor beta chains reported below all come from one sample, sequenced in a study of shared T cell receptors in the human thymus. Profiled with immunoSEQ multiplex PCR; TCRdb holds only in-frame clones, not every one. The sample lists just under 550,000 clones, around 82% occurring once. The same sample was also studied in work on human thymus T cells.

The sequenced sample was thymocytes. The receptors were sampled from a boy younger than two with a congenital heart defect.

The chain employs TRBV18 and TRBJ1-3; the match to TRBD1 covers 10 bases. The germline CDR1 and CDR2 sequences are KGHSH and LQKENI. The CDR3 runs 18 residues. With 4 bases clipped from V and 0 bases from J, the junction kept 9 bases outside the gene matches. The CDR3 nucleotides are TGTGCCAGCTCACTGCCCGGGACAGGGGTCCCCTCTGGAAACACCATATATTTT. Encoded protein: CASSLPGTGVPSGNTIYF.

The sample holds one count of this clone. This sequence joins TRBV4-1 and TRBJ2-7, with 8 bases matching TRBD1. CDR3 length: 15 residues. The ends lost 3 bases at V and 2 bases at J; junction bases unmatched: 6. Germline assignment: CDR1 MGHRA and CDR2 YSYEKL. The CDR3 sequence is CASSHGQGPPYEQYF. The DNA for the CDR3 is TGCGCCAGCAGCCATGGACAGGGTCCCCCCTACGAGCAGTACTTC.

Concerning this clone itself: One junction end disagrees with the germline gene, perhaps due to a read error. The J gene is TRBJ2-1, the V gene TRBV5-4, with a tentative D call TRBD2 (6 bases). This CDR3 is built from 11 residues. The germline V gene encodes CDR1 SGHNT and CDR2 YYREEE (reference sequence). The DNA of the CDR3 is TGTGCCAGCAGCTTGGGGGACTGCTGGCTCTTC. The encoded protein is CASSLGDCWLF.

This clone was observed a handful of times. CDR3: CATSKAGRGQETQYF. The CDR3 DNA follows: TGTGCCACCAGTAAAGCAGGGAGGGGGCAAGAGACCCAGTACTTC. The chain has TRBV15 and TRBJ2-5; the D gene is possibly TRBD2 (7 bases). Germline-derived CDR1 and CDR2 are LNHNV and YYDKDF (reference sequence). The CDR3 sequence is 15 residues long. Trimming shortened V by 6 bases and J by 2 bases, and 16 bases separated the two germline ends.

The CDR3: CASRLMGDETSGSTDTQYF. CDR3 in DNA: TGTGCAAGTCGCTTAATGGGTGACGAGACTAGCGGGAGCACAGATACGCAGTATTTT. V and J are TRBV12-2 and TRBJ2-3; the table's D call of TRBD2 was not tested on the DNA. TRBV12-2 is listed as a pseudogene. This CDR3 spans 19 amino acids.

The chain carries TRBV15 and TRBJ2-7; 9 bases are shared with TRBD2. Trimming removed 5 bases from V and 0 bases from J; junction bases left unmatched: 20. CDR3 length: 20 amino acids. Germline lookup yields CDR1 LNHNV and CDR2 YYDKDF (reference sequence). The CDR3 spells CATSETPLAGEAGGSYEQYF. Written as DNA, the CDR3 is TGTGCCACCAGCGAGACCCCCTTAGCGGGAGAGGCGGGGGGCTCCTACGAGCAGTACTTC.

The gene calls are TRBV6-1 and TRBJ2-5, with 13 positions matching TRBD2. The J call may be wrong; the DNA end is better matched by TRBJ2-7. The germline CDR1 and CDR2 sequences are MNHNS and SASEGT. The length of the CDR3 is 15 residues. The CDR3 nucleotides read TGTGCCAGCAGTGGGCGGACTAGCGGGAGCTACGAGCAGTACTTC. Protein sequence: CASSGRTSGSYEQYF.

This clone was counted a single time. DNA for the CDR3: TGTGCCAGCAGTTACTCGGGCAGGGCTTGCGAGCAGTACTTC. It yields the protein CASSYSGRACEQYF. The chain combines TRBV6-5 with TRBJ2-7, with a tentative D call TRBD1 (5 bases). CDR3 length: 14 residues. The germline V gene has CDR1 MNHEY and CDR2 SVGAGI. V lost 0 bases, J lost 6 bases, and 12 bases lay in between.

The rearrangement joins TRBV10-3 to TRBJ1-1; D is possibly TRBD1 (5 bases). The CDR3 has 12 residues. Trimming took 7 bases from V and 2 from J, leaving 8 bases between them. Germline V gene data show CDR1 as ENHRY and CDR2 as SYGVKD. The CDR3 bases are TGTGCCATCATGGGGGGTAACACTGAAGCTTTCTTT. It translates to CAIMGGNTEAFF.

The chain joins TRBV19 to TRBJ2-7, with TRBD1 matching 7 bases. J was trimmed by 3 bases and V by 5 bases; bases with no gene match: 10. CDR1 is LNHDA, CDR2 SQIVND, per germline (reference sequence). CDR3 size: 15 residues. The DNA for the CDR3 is TGTGCCAGTAGTGCCGGGACAGCTGCCAGCTACGAGCAGTACTTC. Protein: CASSAGTAASYEQYF.

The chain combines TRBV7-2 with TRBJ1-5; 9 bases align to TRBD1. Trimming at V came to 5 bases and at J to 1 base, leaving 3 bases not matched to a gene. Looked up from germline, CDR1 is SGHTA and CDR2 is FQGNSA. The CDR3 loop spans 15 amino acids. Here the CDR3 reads CASSPQGASNQPQHF. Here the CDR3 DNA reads TGTGCCAGCAGCCCACAGGGGGCGAGCAATCAGCCCCAGCATTTT.

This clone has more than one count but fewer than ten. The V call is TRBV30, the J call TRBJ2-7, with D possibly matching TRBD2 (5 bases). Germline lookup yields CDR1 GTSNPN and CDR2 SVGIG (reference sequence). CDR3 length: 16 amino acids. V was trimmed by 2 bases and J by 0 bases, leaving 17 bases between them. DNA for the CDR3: TGTGCCTGGAGTCGACGGACTGATGGGTCCTCCTACGAGCAGTACTTC. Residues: CAWSRRTDGSSYEQYF. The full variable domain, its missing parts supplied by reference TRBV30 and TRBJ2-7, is SQTIHQWPATLVQPVGSPLSLECTVEGTSNPNLYWYRQAAGRGLQLLFYSVGIGQISSEVPQNLSASRPQDRQFILSSKKLLLSDSGFYLCAWSRRTDGSSYEQYFGPGTRLTVT.

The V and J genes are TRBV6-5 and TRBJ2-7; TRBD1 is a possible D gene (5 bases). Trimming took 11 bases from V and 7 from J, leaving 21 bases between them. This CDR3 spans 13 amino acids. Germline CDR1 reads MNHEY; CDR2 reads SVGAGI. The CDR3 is CAPGAGASSEQYF. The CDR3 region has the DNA TGTGCCCCTGGGGCAGGCGCCTCTAGTGAGCAGTACTTC.

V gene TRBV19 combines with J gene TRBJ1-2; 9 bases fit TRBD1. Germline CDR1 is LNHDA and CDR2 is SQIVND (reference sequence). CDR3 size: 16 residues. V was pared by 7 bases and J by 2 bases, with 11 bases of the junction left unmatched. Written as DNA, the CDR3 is TGTGCCAGTATGAGGACAGGGGAGGGAGCCAACTATGGCTACACCTTC. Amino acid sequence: CASMRTGEGANYGYTF. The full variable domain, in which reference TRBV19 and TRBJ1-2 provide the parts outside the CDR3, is DGGITQSPKYLFRKEGQNVTLSCEQNLNHDAMYWYRQDPGQGLRLIYYSQIVNDFQKGDIAEGYSVSREKKESFPLTVTSAQKNPTAFYLCASMRTGEGANYGYTFGSGTRLTVV.

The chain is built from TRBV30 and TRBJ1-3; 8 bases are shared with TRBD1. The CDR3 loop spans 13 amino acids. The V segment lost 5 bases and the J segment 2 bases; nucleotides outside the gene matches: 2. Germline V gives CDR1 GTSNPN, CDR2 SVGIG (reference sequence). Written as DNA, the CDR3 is TGTGCCTGGGAGACAGGGGCTGGAAACACCATATATTTT. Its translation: CAWETGAGNTIYF.

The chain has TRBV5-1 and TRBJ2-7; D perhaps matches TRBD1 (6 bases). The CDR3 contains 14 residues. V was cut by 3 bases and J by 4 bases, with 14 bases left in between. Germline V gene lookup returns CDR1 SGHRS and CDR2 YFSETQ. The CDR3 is CASSSNHTGYEQYF. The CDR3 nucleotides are TGCGCCAGCAGCTCGAATCACACAGGGTACGAGCAGTACTTC.

CDR3 region: CASSYAGLAGEHGYEQYF. For the CDR3, the DNA is TGTGCCAGCAGCTACGCGGGACTAGCGGGAGAGCACGGCTACGAGCAGTACTTC. This chain links TRBV5-4 with TRBJ2-7; 14 bases match TRBD2. CDR1 and CDR2 from the germline V gene are SGHNT and YYREEE (reference sequence). The junction had 11 bases not matched to a gene; V was cut back by 3 bases and J by 3 bases. The CDR3 is made up of 18 amino acids.

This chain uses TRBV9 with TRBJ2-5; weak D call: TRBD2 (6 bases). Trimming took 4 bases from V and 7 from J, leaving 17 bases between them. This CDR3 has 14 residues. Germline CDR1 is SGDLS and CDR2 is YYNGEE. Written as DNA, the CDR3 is TGTGCCAGCAGCCCCCGGGGAGGCGAGGCGACCCAGTACTTC. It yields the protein CASSPRGGEATQYF.

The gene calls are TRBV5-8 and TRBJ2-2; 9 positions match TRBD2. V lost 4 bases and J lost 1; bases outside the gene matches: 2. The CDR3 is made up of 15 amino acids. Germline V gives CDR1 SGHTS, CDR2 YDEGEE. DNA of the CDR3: TGTGCCAGCAGCGGGACTAGCTTGAACACCGGGGAGCTGTTTTTT. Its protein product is CASSGTSLNTGELFF.

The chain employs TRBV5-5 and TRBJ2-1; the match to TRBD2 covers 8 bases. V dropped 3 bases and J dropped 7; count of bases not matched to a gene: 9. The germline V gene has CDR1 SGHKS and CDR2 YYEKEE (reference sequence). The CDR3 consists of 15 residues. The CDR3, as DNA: TGTGCCAGCAGCTCCAGCCGGGAGGGCCGTAATGAGCAGTTCTTC. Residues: CASSSSREGRNEQFF.

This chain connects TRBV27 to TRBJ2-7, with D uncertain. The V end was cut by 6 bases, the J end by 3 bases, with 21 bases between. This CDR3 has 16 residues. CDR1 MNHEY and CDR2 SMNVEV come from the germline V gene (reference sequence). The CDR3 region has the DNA TGTGCCAGCAGCCTACGCTCCAGAGGAGCGTTCTACGAGCAGTACTTC. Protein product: CASSLRSRGAFYEQYF.